This entry lists 9 T cell receptor beta chains sequenced from one sample in a study of breast tumors, draining lymph nodes, adjacent tissues. The lymph nodes were axillary draining lymph nodes from breast cancer patients. TCRdb ran MiXCR on the multiplex PCR reads and lists one entry per CDR3 protein. The sample holds more than 85,000 distinct CDR3 sequences, 21% seen once. The sample consisted of axillary lymph node tissue. The receptors shown here come from a female donor with breast cancer. Some clones in this sample may be carry-over from other donors' samples.

The chain links TRBV29-1 to TRBJ2-5; no definite D call. Per germline, CDR1 SQVTM and CDR2 ANQGSEA. This CDR3 is 11 amino acids long. V dropped 6 bases and J dropped 5 bases, with 10 bases sitting between them. Here the CDR3 DNA reads TGCAGCGTCCCCGCCGGGGAGACCCAGTACTTC. It codes for CSVPAGETQYF.

This clonotype was found many times. The CDR3, as DNA: TGTGCCAGCAGCTTGGAGGTAGCATCCTATGGCTACACCTTC. Translating it yields CASSLEVASYGYTF. V gene TRBV5-8 combines with J gene TRBJ1-2; D is unresolved. V lost 0 bases and J 4 bases, leaving 10 bases between the germline ends. Germline V CDR1 and CDR2: SGHTS, YDEGEE. There are 14 residues in the CDR3.

This clonotype was seen ten or more times. The chain employs TRBV6-1 and TRBJ1-5; 7 bases match TRBD1. This CDR3 is 15 amino acids long. With V trimmed by 4 bases and J by 6 bases, 9 bases remained unmatched. Germline V gives CDR1 MNHNS, CDR2 SASEGT. CDR3 protein: CASSGEGGRAQPQHF. DNA for the CDR3: TGTGCCAGCAGTGGGGAAGGGGGCAGGGCTCAGCCCCAGCATTTT.

The V call is TRBV28, the J call TRBJ1-3; possible D gene TRBD1, 6 bases. Trimming pared 7 bases from V and 0 bases from J, leaving 16 bases between. There are 16 residues in the CDR3. Germline assignment: CDR1 MDHEN and CDR2 SYDVKM. CDR3 DNA: TGTGCCAGCAATGCTCCGGGGGGCGGCTCTGGAAACACCATATATTTT. It specifies CASNAPGGGSGNTIYF.

The CDR3 protein is CASSWDSLGYEQYF. CDR3 DNA sequence: TGCGCCAGCAGTTGGGACAGTCTAGGGTACGAGCAGTACTTC. The V and J genes are TRBV5-1 and TRBJ2-7, with 7 bases identical to TRBD1. This CDR3 contains 14 residues. Losses at the gene ends were 5 bases for V and 4 bases for J; bases not matched to a gene: 9. CDR1 SGHRS and CDR2 YFSETQ come from the germline V gene.

In this sample, this clonotype turned up many times. The J gene is TRBJ2-2, the V gene TRBV2; D perhaps matches TRBD1 (5 bases). The germline gives CDR1 SNHLY, CDR2 FYNNEI. Trimming left V 4 bases short and J 0 bases short, with 12 bases between. This CDR3 is 16 amino acids long. The CDR3 here is CASSGQFKSNTGELFF. The CDR3 DNA is TGTGCCAGCAGTGGACAGTTCAAATCGAACACCGGGGAGCTGTTTTTT. The full variable domain, rest sourced from reference TRBV2 and TRBJ2-2, is EPEVTQTPSHQVTQMGQEVILRCVPISNHLYFYWYRQILGQKVEFLVSFYNNEISEKSEIFDDQFSVERPDGSNFTLKIRSTKLEDSAMYFCASSGQFKSNTGELFFGEGSRLTVL.

This clonotype has just a few counts. This chain uses TRBV27 with TRBJ2-1; D perhaps matches TRBD2 (6 bases). The CDR3 spans 18 residues. The V gene lost 1 base and the J gene lost 1 base, with 17 bases spanning the gap. The germline V gene encodes CDR1 MNHEY and CDR2 SMNVEV (reference sequence). The CDR3 here is CASSLFPSSESSYNEQFF. As DNA, the CDR3 is TGTGCCAGCAGTTTATTCCCCTCTAGCGAAAGTTCCTACAATGAGCAGTTCTTC.

This clonotype was seen many times. The chain links TRBV19 to TRBJ2-7; the D is unclear. Trimming removed 6 bases from V and 4 bases from J, with 13 bases in between. Germline lookup yields CDR1 LNHDA and CDR2 SQIVND (reference sequence). The CDR3 is made up of 13 amino acids. CDR3 nucleotide sequence: TGTGCCAGTAGAACCCCGGCCTCTTACGAGCAGTACTTC. It translates to CASRTPASYEQYF.

The J gene is TRBJ2-2, the V gene TRBV20-1, with TRBD2 matching over 9 bases. The germline CDR1 and CDR2 sequences are DFQATT and SNEGSKA (reference sequence). Unmatched junction bases numbered 0, after V lost 3 bases and J lost 1 base. The CDR3 sequence is 14 residues long. CDR3 nucleotides: TGCAGTGCTAGGACTAGCGGGAACACCGGGGAGCTGTTTTTT. The encoded protein is CSARTSGNTGELFF.